A selection of T cell receptor beta chains follows, all from one sample in a study of read filtering for tumor transcriptome and immune sequencing. MiXCR was run by TCRdb on the reads, yielding one entry per CDR3 protein. The sample records approximately 38,000 distinct CDR3 sequences, 12% to 15% being singletons. Sequenced: a population of CD138-negative cells sorted from bone marrow. These TCRs come from a donor at least 40 years old with multiple myeloma. Each CDR3 is given with its conserved first and last residue. The order of the fields is CDR3 protein, CDR3 DNA, clone size, D gene, J gene, V gene. A D gene is named only where the DNA matches it firmly. Clone sizes are given selectively: once, few, many, or a class where the clone is expanded.

CASSEEGLAGGDEQFF TGTGCCAGCAGTGAAGAGGGACTAGCGGGAGGCGATGAGCAGTTCTTC many TRBD2 TRBJ2-1 TRBV2
CSARGLAVTDTQYF TGCAGTGCTAGAGGGCTAGCGGTGACAGATACGCAGTATTTT many TRBD2 TRBJ2-3 TRBV20-1
CASSPVKGGKTEAFF TGTGCCAGCTCTCCCGTGAAAGGGGGCAAAACTGAAGCTTTCTTT many TRBD1 TRBJ1-1 TRBV7-9
CASKPERTSGDTGELFF TGTGCCAGCAAGCCGGAAAGGACTAGCGGTGACACCGGGGAGCTGTTTTTT many TRBD2 TRBJ2-2 TRBV6-2/TRBV6-3
CASSLATDNQPQHF TGTGCCAGCTCGCTAGCGACAGACAATCAGCCCCAGCATTTT - - TRBJ1-5 TRBV7-9
CASSPGLTYNEQFF TGTGCCAGCAGTCCCGGGTTAACCTACAATGAGCAGTTCTTC - - TRBJ2-1 TRBV2
CASRDRSSYEQYF TGTGCCAGCCGGGACAGGAGCTCCTACGAGCAGTACTTC many TRBD1 TRBJ2-7 TRBV11-3
CASSPRADTEAFF TGTGCCAGCTCACCAAGGGCGGACACTGAAGCTTTCTTT many - TRBJ1-1 TRBV18
CASSLSGGQGSNQSQHF TGTGCCAGCAGTTTATCGGGTGGACAGGGCTCCAATCAGTCCCAGCATTTT - TRBD1 TRBJ1-5 TRBV27
CASSFRRRDTTNTGELFF TGTGCCAGCAGCTTCCGCCGAAGGGACACAACGAACACCGGGGAGCTGTTTTTT many - TRBJ2-2 TRBV7-9
CAWRTGFEQFF TGTGCCTGGAGGACAGGGTTCGAGCAGTTCTTC many TRBD1 TRBJ2-1 TRBV30
CASSKSLVSYNEQFF TGTGCCAGTAGTAAGTCACTCGTCTCCTACAATGAGCAGTTCTTC many - TRBJ2-1 TRBV19
CASQVGSTAEAFF TGTGCCAGCCAAGTTGGGAGTACGGCTGAAGCTTTCTTT many - TRBJ1-1 TRBV28
CASSGQTGELFF TGTGCCAGCAGTGGACAGACCGGGGAGCTGTTTTTT many - TRBJ2-2 TRBV2
CASSRGGPSSGANVLTF TGCGCCAGCAGCCGAGGGGGCCCCAGCTCTGGGGCCAACGTCCTGACTTTC many TRBD1 TRBJ2-6 TRBV4-1
CASSLRRGARTRTNYEQYF TGTGCCAGCAGCTTGCGGCGTGGAGCGAGGACCCGGACGAATTACGAGCAGTACTTC many - TRBJ2-7 TRBV5-4
CASSPGGAGTYEQYF TGTGCCAGCAGTCCAGGGGGCGCGGGTACCTACGAGCAGTACTTC many TRBD1 TRBJ2-7 TRBV2
CATSAGLINTGELFF TGTGCCACCAGTGCCGGACTGATAAACACCGGGGAGCTGTTTTTT - - TRBJ2-2 TRBV24-1
CASSSGTSNEQFF TGTGCTAGCAGCTCGGGGACCTCCAATGAGCAGTTCTTC many - TRBJ2-1 TRBV7-7
CASSRLSGSTYNEQFF TGTGCCAGCAGTCGACTCAGCGGGAGTACCTACAATGAGCAGTTCTTC many TRBD2 TRBJ2-1 TRBV7-2
CASSLRGEGTDTQYF TGTGCCAGCAGCTTACGGGGGGAGGGCACAGATACGCAGTATTTT many TRBD2 TRBJ2-3 TRBV11-2
CASSPKTGRYTDTQYF TGTGCCAGTAGTCCCAAGACAGGGAGGTACACAGATACGCAGTATTTT - - TRBJ2-3 TRBV19
CASSQTPAQSVIYEQYF TGTGCCAGCAGCCAAACCCCGGCCCAGTCGGTAATTTACGAGCAGTACTTC - - TRBJ2-7 TRBV3-1
CASSPRQGKETQYF TGTGCCAGCTCACCACGACAGGGAAAAGAGACCCAGTACTTC many TRBD1 TRBJ2-5 TRBV18
CASSPAQNIQYF TGTGCCAGCAGCCCAGCCCAAAACATTCAGTACTTC many - TRBJ2-4 TRBV12-3/TRBV12-4
CASSFGGREQHF TGTGCCAGCAGCTTTGGGGGTCGAGAGCAGCACTTC - - TRBJ2-7 TRBV5-6
CSVLQGTNTEAFF TGCAGCGTACTTCAGGGGACGAACACTGAAGCTTTCTTT many - TRBJ1-1 TRBV29-1
CASSLADTSSYEQYF TGTGCCAGCAGTTTAGCCGACACCAGCTCCTACGAGCAGTACTTC many - TRBJ2-7 TRBV12-3/TRBV12-4
CASSLSSSSYNEQFF TGTGCCAGCAGTTTATCTAGCTCCTCCTACAATGAGCAGTTCTTC medium-sized - TRBJ2-1 TRBV27
CSARPARDSPSTDTQYF TGCAGTGCTAGACCAGCCAGGGACTCCCCTAGCACAGATACGCAGTATTTT many - TRBJ2-3 TRBV20-1